The sequence of this T cell receptor (beta chain) was determined in a study of blood T cell repertoires in COVID-19. Study at large: Sites in the United States, Italy and Spain provided acute and convalescent COVID-19 samples. T cells, B-cell-depleted T cells, or PBMCs provided the cDNA or gDNA that served as material.

V lost 6 bases to trimming and J lost 10 bases; unmatched junction nucleotides: 9. CDR1 is MNHEY and CDR2 is SVGAGI in the germline V gene. The CDR3 is 14 residues long. Assay: immunoSEQ multiplex PCR; the TCRdb copy retains only in-frame clones and omits some. The table lists 50,000 or so clones, approximately 80% of them singletons. The sequence came from a man at least 80 years old with COVID-19, enrolled during active disease. The chain couples TRBV6-5 to TRBJ1-6, with TRBD1 matching 7 bases. Sequencing was done on a sample of peripheral blood. CDR3 coding DNA: TGTGCCAGCAGCAGACAGGGTTCGAGCTCACCCCTCCACTTT. Its protein is CASSRQGSSSPLHF.